This T cell receptor beta chain came from a study of STAT5B mutations in CD4+ large granular lymphocyte leukemia. Study conclusions and caveats: The CD4+ versus CD8+ T-LGLL clonality difference may reflect limited sample size. Top patient clones used TRBV06 genes more often: 8/27 versus 2/35 in controls.

Control samples were healthy donors' buffy coats. Sequencing was performed with immunoSEQ multiplex PCR; in TCRdb, only in-frame clones are kept and a portion is missing. The table has fewer than 40,000 clones, just over 75% seen once. This clone turned up a few times. Its matching antigen is unknown. A read error may produce the germline difference seen at one junction end. This CDR3 region has 13 residues. In germline, CDR1 is LNHDA, CDR2 SQIVND (reference sequence). The source material was CD4+ T cells from blood buffy coats. This clonotype was obtained from a human donor in good health. The chain uses TRBV19 and TRBJ2-7; tentative D call: TRBD1 (5 bases). The CDR3 nucleotides read TGTGCCAGTAGTATCTCGTTTCAGACAGTCCCATGCTTC. Translation: CASSISFQTVPCF.